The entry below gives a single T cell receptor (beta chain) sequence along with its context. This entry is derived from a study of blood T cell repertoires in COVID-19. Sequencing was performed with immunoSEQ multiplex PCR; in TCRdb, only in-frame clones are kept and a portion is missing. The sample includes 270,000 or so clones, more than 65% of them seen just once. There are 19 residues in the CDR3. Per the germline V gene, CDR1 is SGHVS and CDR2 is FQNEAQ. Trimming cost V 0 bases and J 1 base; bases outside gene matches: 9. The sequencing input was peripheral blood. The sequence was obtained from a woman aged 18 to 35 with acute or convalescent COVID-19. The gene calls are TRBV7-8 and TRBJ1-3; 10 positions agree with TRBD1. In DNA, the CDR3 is TGTGCCAGCAGCTTAGCGCCCCCAGGACAGGGGGGTTCTGGAAACACCATATATTTT. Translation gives CASSLAPPGQGGSGNTIYF. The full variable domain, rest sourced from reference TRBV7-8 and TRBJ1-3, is GAGVSQSPRYKVAKRGQDVALRCDPISGHVSLFWYQQALGQGPEFLTYFQNEAQLDKSGLPSDRFFAERPEGSVSTLKIQRTQQEDSAVYLCASSLAPPGQGGSGNTIYFGEGSWLTVV.